The sequence of this T cell receptor beta chain was determined in a study of T-cell reconstitution after alpha-beta-depleted transplantation in children. This CDR3 is built from 16 residues. V shed 0 bases and J 1 base; nucleotides not matched to a gene: 3. From germline, CDR1 is SGDLS and CDR2 YYNGEE. The TCRbeta library was prepared with unique molecular identifiers. TCRdb re-analysed the PCR reads in MiXCR, keeping a single row per CDR3 protein. Altogether some 640,000 distinct CDR3 sequences are present, roughly 15% being singletons, with the ten largest covering 1.1%. The sequencing used PBMCs from the stem cell graft donor, collected from the stem cell graft. The V and J genes are TRBV9 and TRBJ2-1, with 8 bases matching TRBD2. This TCR derives from a human donor who donated a stem cell graft to a child with acute myeloid leukemia. CDR3 residues: CASSVVAGGSYNEQFF. Here the CDR3 DNA reads TGTGCCAGCAGCGTAGTCGCGGGGGGTTCCTACAATGAGCAGTTCTTC.